The T cell receptor beta chain under discussion was sequenced for a study of blood T cell repertoires in COVID-19. Turning to the study itself: From the United States, Italy and Spain came samples of acute and convalescent COVID-19. Nucleic acid was either cDNA or gDNA, and it came from T cells, B-cell-depleted T cells, or PBMCs.

Original data processing: It was from reference gene primer amplification that nucleated cell counts were estimated. Using immunoSEQ multiplex PCR, the repertoire was profiled, and TCRdb retains in-frame clones only, with some absent. The V and J calls and clone size are taken from that table; D and trimming were inferred from the DNA. Of about 88,000 clones listed, roughly 87% are singletons. This clone was observed a handful of times. This CDR3 is also generated by other DNA sequences in the sample. The CDR3 has 14 residues. Trimming removed 0 bases at V and 5 bases at J, with 10 bases between. CDR1 is MRHNA, CDR2 SNTAGT, per germline.

Material for sequencing was peripheral blood. The sequence was obtained from a male donor with acute or convalescent COVID-19. The chain links TRBV6-4 to TRBJ1-1, with D perhaps matching TRBD1 (6 bases). CDR3 in amino acids: CASSDSSRGTEAFF. CDR3 bases: TGTGCCAGCAGTGACTCCAGTAGGGGGACTGAAGCTTTCTTT.